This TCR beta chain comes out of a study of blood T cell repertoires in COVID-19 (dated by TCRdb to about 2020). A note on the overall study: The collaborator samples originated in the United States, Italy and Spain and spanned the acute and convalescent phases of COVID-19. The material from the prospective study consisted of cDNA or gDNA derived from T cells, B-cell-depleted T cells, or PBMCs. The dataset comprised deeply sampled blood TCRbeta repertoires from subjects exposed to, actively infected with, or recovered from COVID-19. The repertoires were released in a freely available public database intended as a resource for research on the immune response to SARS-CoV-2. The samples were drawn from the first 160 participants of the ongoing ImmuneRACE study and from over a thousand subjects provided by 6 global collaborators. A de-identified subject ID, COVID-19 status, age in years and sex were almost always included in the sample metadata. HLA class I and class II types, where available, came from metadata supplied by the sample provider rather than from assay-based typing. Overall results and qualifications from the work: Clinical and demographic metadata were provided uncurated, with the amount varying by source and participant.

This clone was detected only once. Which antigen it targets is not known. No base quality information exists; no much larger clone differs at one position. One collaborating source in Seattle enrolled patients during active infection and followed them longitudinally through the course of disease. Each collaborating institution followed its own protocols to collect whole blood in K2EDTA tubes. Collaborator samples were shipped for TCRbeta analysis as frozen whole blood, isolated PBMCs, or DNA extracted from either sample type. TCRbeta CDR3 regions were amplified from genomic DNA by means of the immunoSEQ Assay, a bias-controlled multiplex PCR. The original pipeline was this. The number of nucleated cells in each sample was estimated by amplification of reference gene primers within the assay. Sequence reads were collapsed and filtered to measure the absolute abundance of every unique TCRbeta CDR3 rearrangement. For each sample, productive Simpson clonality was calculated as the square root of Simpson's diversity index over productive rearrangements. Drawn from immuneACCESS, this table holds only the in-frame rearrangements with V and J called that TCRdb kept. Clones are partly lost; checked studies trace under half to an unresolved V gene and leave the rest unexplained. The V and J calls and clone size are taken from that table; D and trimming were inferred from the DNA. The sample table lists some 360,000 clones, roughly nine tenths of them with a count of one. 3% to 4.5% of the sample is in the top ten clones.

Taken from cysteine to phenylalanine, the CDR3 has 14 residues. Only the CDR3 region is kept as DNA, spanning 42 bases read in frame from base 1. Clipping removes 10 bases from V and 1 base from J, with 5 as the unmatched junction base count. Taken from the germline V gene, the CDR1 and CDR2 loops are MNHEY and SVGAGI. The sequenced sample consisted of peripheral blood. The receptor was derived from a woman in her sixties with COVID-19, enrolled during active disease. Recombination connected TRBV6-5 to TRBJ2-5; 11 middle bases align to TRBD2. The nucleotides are TGTGCCACCGGGCTAGCGGGGGGCCAAGAGACCCAGTACTTC. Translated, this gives CATGLAGGQETQYF.